This T cell receptor (beta chain) emerged from a study of cytomegalovirus exposure and HLA in healthy donors. Study observations and caveats: What TCR beta sequences reportedly achieved was accurate prediction of HLA-A and HLA-B alleles in most subjects. About 87% or about 30% of the time was how often most TCR beta V segments were productive, according to an earlier analysis. Rarity marked most TCR sequences, yet some public TCRs occurred in many donors. It was taken for granted in presence/absence analyses that sequencing depth across donors was roughly uniform.

Germline V gene data show CDR1 as KGHSH and CDR2 as LQKENI. The CDR3 has 13 amino acids. Trimming shortened V by 10 bases and J by 5 bases, and 17 bases separated the two germline ends. Primers: 60 Vbeta forward and 13 Jbeta reverse. The repertoire was sequenced with immunoSEQ multiplex PCR; TCRdb's copy has only in-frame clones and lacks some. The sample includes 76,000 or so clones, around 79% of them seen just once. On this clone itself: Its specificity is unknown.

The rearrangement links TRBV18 to TRBJ1-1; D perhaps matches TRBD1 (5 bases). Material for sequencing was PBMCs. The clonotype originates from a man aged 30 to 45 in good health and CMV-seronegative. The CDR3 reads CATLPTDGTEAFF. CDR3 coding DNA: TGTGCCACCTTACCGACAGACGGGACTGAAGCTTTCTTT.